These 31 T cell receptor beta chains were sequenced from one sample in a study of T cells in Graves' hyperthyroidism and ophthalmopathy. The investigators amplified TCR beta CDR3 regions from RNA transcripts. During a first-round RT-PCR of the TCR CDR3, the HTBI primer set was used. A single record per CDR3 protein comes from TCRdb applying MiXCR to the multiplex PCR reads. The sample has over 500,000 distinct CDR3 sequences; about 15% are singletons. The sample was blood. The receptors stem from a woman in her thirties with Graves' ophthalmopathy.

CDR3 sequence (DNA): TGTGCCACCAGCATTTTTAGGGCGGGCAGGGGCTTTGTCGAGTCTGGGGCCAACGTCCTGACTTTC. Amino acids: CATSIFRAGRGFVESGANVLTF. The V and J genes are TRBV15 and TRBJ2-6; D might be TRBD1 (6 bases). The CDR3 spans 22 residues. V was clipped by 4 bases and J by 1 base, with 29 bases between them. The V gene's germline CDR1 is LNHNV and CDR2 YYDKDF (reference sequence).

The CDR3 nucleotides read TGTGCCAGCAGCGCTGGTAGCGGGAGAGGCAATGAGCAGTTCTTC. Residues: CASSAGSGRGNEQFF. The rearrangement uses TRBV9 and TRBJ2-1, with 9 positions matching TRBD2. Germline V gene data show CDR1 as SGDLS and CDR2 as YYNGEE. V shed 3 bases and J 6 bases; nucleotides not matched to a gene: 7. This CDR3 contains 15 residues.

This clonotype was picked up a small number of times. The chain employs TRBV6-1 and TRBJ2-5; tentatively, D is TRBD1 or TRBD2 (5 bases each). V gave up 7 bases and J gave up 4 bases, with 13 bases separating them. The germline CDR1 and CDR2 sequences are MNHNS and SASEGT. This CDR3 region has 13 residues. The CDR3 DNA sequence: TGTGCCAGCACTGCCCCAGGGAGAGAGACCCAGTACTTC. It translates to CASTAPGRETQYF.

The table lists this clonotype with many counts. The chain is built from TRBV20-1 and TRBJ2-7; possible D gene TRBD2, 6 bases. Germline lookup yields CDR1 DFQATT and CDR2 SNEGSKA (reference sequence). The CDR3 consists of 12 residues. The CDR3 coding sequence is TGCAGCAAAACGGGGGAAGGCTACGAGCAGTACTTC. Protein product: CSKTGEGYEQYF.

This clonotype was recorded a few times. The chain joins TRBV19 to TRBJ2-1; maybe TRBD2 (5 bases). CDR1 is LNHDA, CDR2 SQIVND, per germline (reference sequence). CDR3 length equals 15 residues. V lost 5 bases and J 0 bases, leaving 11 bases between the germline ends. This chain's CDR3 is CASSEGPVSYNEQFF. DNA for the CDR3: TGTGCCAGTAGTGAGGGCCCCGTCTCCTACAATGAGCAGTTCTTC.

The chain combines TRBV4-3 with TRBJ2-3, with D possibly TRBD1 on 5 matching bases. Trimming pared 0 bases from V and 10 bases from J, leaving 17 bases between. Germline V gene lookup returns CDR1 LGHNA and CDR2 YSLEER. The CDR3 contains 15 residues. The CDR3 loop reads CASSQEGGWGDAQYF. The CDR3 nucleotides read TGCGCCAGCAGCCAAGAGGGCGGCTGGGGCGATGCGCAGTATTTT.

This clonotype was detected many times. V is TRBV7-2 and J is TRBJ2-7; D uncertain. Trimming removed 1 base at V and 3 bases at J, with 7 bases between. The germline gives CDR1 SGHTA, CDR2 FQGNSA. This CDR3 is 13 amino acids long. CDR3 in DNA: TGTGCCAGCAGCTTAGAGTTGATCTACGAGCAGTACTTC. Its protein is CASSLELIYEQYF. Variable domain in full (rest from reference TRBV7-2 and TRBJ2-7): GAGVSQSPSNKVTEKGKDVELRCDPISGHTALYWYRQSLGQGLEFLIYFQGNSAPDKSGLPSDRFSAERTGGSVSTLTIQRTQQEDSAVYLCASSLELIYEQYFGPGTRLTVT.

This clonotype was detected only a few times. The chain couples TRBV28 to TRBJ2-7; 7 bases fit TRBD2. The V gene's germline CDR1 is MDHEN and CDR2 SYDVKM. This CDR3 has 15 residues. The V gene end was trimmed by 2 bases and the J gene end by 5 bases; junction bases not matched to a gene: 9. CDR3 sequence: CASSLQPGTNHEQYF. For the CDR3, the DNA is TGTGCCAGCAGTTTACAGCCAGGGACTAACCACGAGCAGTACTTC.

This clonotype was found many times. The gene calls are TRBV19 and TRBJ2-1, with D perhaps matching TRBD2 (6 bases). From germline, CDR1 is LNHDA and CDR2 SQIVND (reference sequence). This CDR3 has 15 residues. The V end was cut by 9 bases, the J end by 0 bases, with 15 bases between. CDR3 sequence reads: CASRGGGSSYNEQFF. CDR3 nucleotides: TGTGCCAGCAGAGGTGGGGGGAGCTCCTACAATGAGCAGTTCTTC.

This clonotype showed up just a few times. The rearrangement joins TRBV7-2 to TRBJ2-1; 13 bases map to TRBD2. Germline V gives CDR1 SGHTA, CDR2 FQGNSA. The CDR3 is made up of 19 amino acids. The trim removed 6 bases at V and 5 bases at J, leaving 16 bases unmatched. CDR3 nucleotides: TGTGCCAGCAGACGGGGACTAGCGGGATTCCTAGGAGGTAACAATGAGCAGTTCTTC. Encoded protein: CASRRGLAGFLGGNNEQFF.

This clonotype was seen repeatedly, ten times or more. The rearrangement joins TRBV7-3 to TRBJ2-1; 12 positions agree with TRBD2. The CDR3 spans 16 residues. The trim removed 5 bases at V and 2 bases at J, leaving 4 bases unmatched. Germline CDR1 is SGHTA and CDR2 is FQGTGA. The CDR3 DNA sequence: TGTGCCAGCAGCAGGACTAGCGGGACCGCCTACAATGAGCAGTTCTTC. Amino acids: CASSRTSGTAYNEQFF.

This clonotype was found a few times. The chain employs TRBV7-2 and TRBJ1-2; 8 positions agree with TRBD1. Germline V gene sequence: CDR1 SGHTA, CDR2 FQGNSA. The CDR3 is 15 residues long. V was clipped by 5 bases and J by 4 bases; unmatched bases: 9. The CDR3, as DNA: TGTGCCAGCAGCCCAAACTCACAGGGGGTCTATGGCTACACCTTC. Translating it yields CASSPNSQGVYGYTF.

This clonotype has more than one count but fewer than ten. The chain has TRBV27 and TRBJ1-5; possible D gene TRBD1, 5 bases. Germline lookup yields CDR1 MNHEY and CDR2 SMNVEV (reference sequence). CDR3 length: 14 amino acids. Trimming pared 7 bases from V and 5 bases from J, leaving 15 bases between. CDR3 DNA: TGTGCCAGCATTTGCAGGACAACCGATCAGCCCCAGCATTTT. As protein: CASICRTTDQPQHF.

About this clonotype: This may stem from a read error, because a much larger clone lies one nucleotide away. The chain links TRBV12-3 or TRBV12-4 to TRBJ2-5; weak D call: TRBD1 (6 bases). The CDR3 is 15 amino acids. Trimming shortened V by 6 bases and J by 6 bases, and 20 bases separated the two germline ends. CDR3 sequence: CASRPTGLGVQTQYF. DNA for the CDR3: TGTGCCAGCAGGCCCACAGGGCTTGGTGTGCAGACCCAGTACTTC.

This clonotype was detected many times. The chain recombines TRBV12-3 or TRBV12-4 with TRBJ2-1; a weak D match, TRBD1 (6 bases). The CDR3 covers 12 residues. The germline V and J ends were trimmed by 6 bases and 7 bases, with 10 bases remaining between them. CDR3 in amino acids: CASSTGFNEQFF. The CDR3 nucleotides read TGTGCCAGCAGCACAGGGTTTAATGAGCAGTTCTTC.

The chain combines TRBV14 with TRBJ1-3; D is uncertain. Germline-derived CDR1 and CDR2 are SGHDN and FVKESK. This CDR3 spans 13 amino acids. V dropped 5 bases and J dropped 1 base, with 6 bases sitting between them. CDR3 coding DNA: TGTGCCAGCAGCAGGCCTTCTGGAAACACCATATATTTT. Its protein product is CASSRPSGNTIYF.

With regard to this clonotype: This may come from a read error, since a much larger clone is one base off. V and J are TRBV29-1 and TRBJ2-5; D might be TRBD2 (5 bases). The CDR3 contains 13 residues. Trimming took 5 bases from V and 5 from J, leaving 15 bases between them. CDR1 SQVTM and CDR2 ANQGSEA come from the germline V gene. The CDR3 DNA follows: TGCAGCGTTATAAAGGGTGGGGAGGAGACCCAGTACTTC. Its translation is CSVIKGGEETQYF.

The chain carries TRBV6-2 or TRBV6-3 and TRBJ2-7; 7 positions agree with TRBD1. V dropped 5 bases and J dropped 2; count of bases not matched to a gene: 6. Germline CDR1 reads MNHEY; CDR2 reads SVGEGT. This CDR3 has 14 residues. CDR3 in DNA: TGTGCCAGCAGTCCGGGACAGTATCCCTACGAGCAGTACTTC. It encodes CASSPGQYPYEQYF.

The chain recombines TRBV10-3 with TRBJ1-2; D is unresolved. V was pared by 3 bases and J by 4 bases, with 18 bases between. The germline gives CDR1 ENHRY, CDR2 SYGVKD. This CDR3 has 16 residues. The CDR3 nucleotides read TGTGCCATCAGTGATATAGTGTCGGCAGACTTCTATGGCTACACCTTC. Its translation is CAISDIVSADFYGYTF.

The chain uses TRBV19 and TRBJ2-1; possible D gene TRBD1, 5 bases. Trimming left V 0 bases short and J 7 bases short, with 13 bases between. The CDR3 totals 15 residues. Germline V gene lookup returns CDR1 LNHDA and CDR2 SQIVND (reference sequence). This chain's CDR3 is CASSIDQGTWNEQFF. The CDR3 region has the DNA TGTGCCAGTAGTATAGACCAGGGTACCTGGAATGAGCAGTTCTTC. The complete variable domain, with remaining parts taken from reference TRBV19 and TRBJ2-1, reads DGGITQSPKYLFRKEGQNVTLSCEQNLNHDAMYWYRQDPGQGLRLIYYSQIVNDFQKGDIAEGYSVSREKKESFPLTVTSAQKNPTAFYLCASSIDQGTWNEQFFGPGTRLTVL.

V and J are TRBV12-5 and TRBJ2-1; maybe TRBD2 (7 bases). The V gene's germline CDR1 is LGHNT and CDR2 FRNRAP. CDR3 size: 17 residues. V gave up 4 bases and J gave up 5 bases, with 21 bases separating them. For the CDR3, the DNA is TGTGCTAGTGGTTGGGGGGGGTCGAAGGGACACGACAATGAGCAGTTCTTC. Its protein is CASGWGGSKGHDNEQFF.

The genes are TRBV15 and TRBJ1-2; D is possibly TRBD1 (6 bases). This CDR3 is built from 15 residues. Germline assignment: CDR1 LNHNV and CDR2 YYDKDF (reference sequence). Trimming took 4 bases from V and 4 from J, leaving 16 bases between them. Written as DNA, the CDR3 is TGTGCCACCAGCAAATCCAGGGGCGGGGGCTATGGCTACACCTTC. Its protein product is CATSKSRGGGYGYTF.

On this clonotype: A much larger clone lies one base from this, so it may be a read error. The CDR3 DNA reads TGTGCCGGCAGCTTAGAACACGGTCGGGTAGCGGGAGAGCAGTTCTTC. Encoded protein: CAGSLEHGRVAGEQFF. The gene calls are TRBV11-2 and TRBJ2-1, with 8 bases aligning to TRBD2. Per the germline V gene, CDR1 is SGHAT and CDR2 is FQNNGV. The CDR3 contains 16 residues.

There are a few counts of this clonotype. This rearrangement joins TRBV5-1 to TRBJ1-2; no clear D. CDR1 is SGHRS and CDR2 is YFSETQ in the germline V gene. V lost 0 bases and J 8 bases, leaving 8 bases between the germline ends. The CDR3 is made up of 12 amino acids. Here the CDR3 reads CASSLDRRGYTF. The DNA for the CDR3 is TGCGCCAGCAGCTTGGATCGGAGAGGCTACACCTTC.

The chain employs TRBV5-8 and TRBJ2-5, with unresolved D. Per the germline V gene, CDR1 is SGHTS and CDR2 is YDEGEE. This CDR3 region has 14 residues. Trimming took 6 bases from V and 5 from J, leaving 17 bases between them. CDR3 bases: TGTGCCAGCATCTTTGGACCCGGGCGGGAGACCCAGTACTTC. Its translation is CASIFGPGRETQYF. Complete variable domain (other parts from reference TRBV5-8 and TRBJ2-5): EAGVTQSPTHLIKTRGQQATLRCSPISGHTSVYWYQQALGLGLQFLLWYDEGEERNRGNFPPRFSGRQFPNYSSELNVNALELEDSALYLCASIFGPGRETQYFGPGTRLLVL.

The chain has TRBV3-1 and TRBJ2-7; D gene uncertain. V was cut by 3 bases and J by 2 bases, with 20 bases left in between. CDR1 is LGHDT and CDR2 is YNNKEL in the germline V gene (reference sequence). This CDR3 spans 17 amino acids. The CDR3 is CASSQGSRVVSPYEQYF. As DNA, the CDR3 is TGTGCCAGCAGCCAGGGTTCTAGGGTCGTTTCTCCCTACGAGCAGTACTTC.

In regard to this clonotype: A read error may explain this, as a much larger clone is one base away. This chain uses TRBV7-2 with TRBJ2-5; TRBD2 matches at 7 bases. CDR1 and CDR2 from the germline V gene are SGHTA and FQGNSA. This CDR3 has 17 residues. The CDR3 DNA is TGTGCCAACAGCTTGGGGGGTCTTTGGGGGGGACAAGAGACCCAGTACTTC. This codes for CANSLGGLWGGQETQYF.

The V call is TRBV19, the J call TRBJ1-1; the match to TRBD1 covers 7 bases. The CDR3 contains 13 residues. CDR1 is LNHDA, CDR2 SQIVND, per germline (reference sequence). Unmatched junction bases numbered 7, after V lost 5 bases and J lost 7 bases. The chain's CDR3 is CASSVTGSFEAFF. The CDR3 DNA is TGTGCCAGTAGTGTGACAGGGTCCTTTGAAGCTTTCTTT.

This chain links TRBV11-2 with TRBJ2-1; D unclear. The CDR3 contains 14 residues. CDR1 is SGHAT and CDR2 is FQNNGV in the germline V gene. V was shortened by 2 bases and J by 6 bases, with 11 bases between the two germline ends. CDR3 nucleotides: TGTGCCAGCAGCTTATCCGGGTTCCCCAATGAGCAGTTCTTC. It encodes CASSLSGFPNEQFF.

This clonotype was seen a handful of times. J is TRBJ1-1 and V is TRBV4-1; no clear D gene. Trimming pared 2 bases from V and 4 bases from J, leaving 17 bases between. The CDR3 is 16 amino acids. Germline CDR1 is MGHRA and CDR2 is YSYEKL. CDR3 protein: CASSQSAGRGVTEAFF. For the CDR3, the DNA is TGCGCCAGCAGCCAATCCGCTGGCCGCGGCGTCACTGAAGCTTTCTTT.

This clonotype was observed many times. The V gene is TRBV28, the J gene TRBJ1-2, with D tentatively TRBD1 (6 bases). The CDR3 is made up of 12 amino acids. V was cut by 1 base and J by 11 bases, with 11 bases left in between. Germline loops: CDR1 MDHEN, CDR2 SYDVKM. The CDR3 sequence: CASSLSSGDYTF. In DNA, the CDR3 is TGTGCCAGCAGTTTATCTTCAGGGGATTACACCTTC.